The 20 T cell receptor beta chains below come from one sample, sequenced in a study of cytomegalovirus exposure and HLA in healthy donors. The PCR contained 60 Vbeta and 13 Jbeta primers. Produced via immunoSEQ multiplex PCR; TCRdb's table is partial and in-frame only. The sample consists of nearly 200,000 clones, around 83% of them appearing once. The sample comprised PBMCs. The receptors stem from a woman aged 50 to 65 in good health and CMV-seropositive.

The chain recombines TRBV19 with TRBJ2-4; a weak D match, TRBD2 (6 bases). This CDR3 has 16 residues. The ends were cut back, 4 bases at V and 1 base at J, with 14 bases in the middle. Germline V CDR1 and CDR2: LNHDA, SQIVND (reference sequence). The CDR3 is CASSNPGREAKNIQYF. The DNA for the CDR3 is TGTGCCAGTAGTAACCCAGGACGGGAGGCCAAAAACATTCAGTACTTC.

The chain employs TRBV5-1 and TRBJ1-4; 9 bases line up with TRBD1. Trimming took 5 bases from V and 8 from J; bases not matched to a gene: 7. The CDR3 consists of 14 residues. Germline assignment: CDR1 SGHRS and CDR2 YFSETQ. This CDR3 is CASSSGTGLEKLFF. For the CDR3, the DNA is TGCGCCAGCAGTTCCGGGACAGGGCTCGAAAAACTGTTTTTT.

As concerns this clone: At one end, the junction sequence differs from germline, possibly due to a read error. The rearrangement joins TRBV7-9 to TRBJ1-2; TRBD1 agrees at 8 bases. The CDR3 runs to 12 residues. In germline, CDR1 is SEHNR, CDR2 FQNEAQ (reference sequence). CDR3 residues: CSSRGRGYGYTF. The CDR3 nucleotides read TGTTCCAGCAGGGGGCGCGGCTATGGCTACACCTTC.

As DNA, the CDR3 is TGTGCCAGCAGTAGGGACAGGTTTAGCTACGAGCAGTACTTC. Encoded protein: CASSRDRFSYEQYF. V is TRBV11-2 and J is TRBJ2-7, with TRBD1 matching 8 bases. The CDR3 loop spans 14 amino acids. Germline values: CDR1 SGHAT, CDR2 FQNNGV. V shed 6 bases, J shed 3 bases, and the junction held 7 bases outside the gene matches. Supplemented by reference TRBV11-2 and TRBJ2-7, the full variable domain reads EAGVAQSPRYKIIEKRQSVAFWCNPISGHATLYWYQQILGQGPKLLIQFQNNGVVDDSQLPKDRFSAERLKGVDSTLKIQPAKLEDSAVYLCASSRDRFSYEQYFGPGTRLTVT.

This clone has only a few counts. Written as DNA, the CDR3 is TGTGCCAGTAAAGGGCCTGAGGGAGAGACCCAGTACTTC. It encodes CASKGPEGETQYF. The chain combines TRBV19 with TRBJ2-5; TRBD2 is a possible D gene (5 bases). Germline V lookup: CDR1 LNHDA, CDR2 SQIVND (reference sequence). The CDR3 has 13 residues. V was trimmed by 7 bases and J by 4 bases, leaving 13 bases between them.

The sample holds one count of this clone. The rearrangement joins TRBV14 to TRBJ2-7, with 8 bases matching TRBD1. Germline CDR1 is SGHDN and CDR2 is FVKESK. The CDR3 loop spans 15 amino acids. The J segment lost 5 bases and the V segment lost 1 base, leaving 7 bases of the junction unmatched. Here the CDR3 DNA reads TGTGCCAGCAGCCAAGTTAGACAGGGGTGGAACGAGCAGTACTTC. As protein: CASSQVRQGWNEQYF.

This chain joins TRBV6-5 and TRBJ2-3, with D tentatively TRBD2 (6 bases). The ends were cut back, 7 bases at V and 1 base at J, with 12 bases in the middle. Germline V gene sequence: CDR1 MNHEY, CDR2 SVGAGI. The CDR3 runs 14 residues. For the CDR3, the DNA is TGTGCCAGCATGAGGAGGGGACGCACAGATACGCAGTATTTT. Amino acids: CASMRRGRTDTQYF.

This clone was recorded only once. This chain uses TRBV13 with TRBJ2-7; 7 nucleotides line up with TRBD2. The CDR3 totals 16 residues. Per the germline V gene, CDR1 is PRHDT and CDR2 is FYEKMQ (reference sequence). Trimming took 4 bases from V and 1 from J; bases not matched to a gene: 10. CDR3 bases: TGTGCCAGCAGCTCCCTAGCGGAGGGAGCATCCTACGAGCAGTACTTC. Protein sequence: CASSSLAEGASYEQYF. The variable domain in full, completed from reference TRBV13 and TRBJ2-7, reads AAGVIQSPRHLIKEKRETATLKCYPIPRHDTVYWYQQGPGQDPQFLISFYEKMQSDKGSIPDRFSAQQFSDYHSELNMSSLELGDSALYFCASSSLAEGASYEQYFGPGTRLTVT.

V usage is TRBV7-9 and J usage is TRBJ2-5; TRBD1 matches at 7 bases. The CDR3 extends over 15 amino acids. CDR1 SEHNR and CDR2 FQNEAQ come from the germline V gene (reference sequence). V shed 4 bases and J 3 bases; nucleotides not matched to a gene: 8. CDR3 amino acids: CASSWSQGIEETQYF. The CDR3 DNA sequence: TGTGCCAGCAGCTGGTCACAGGGGATAGAAGAGACCCAGTACTTC.

The chain combines TRBV27 with TRBJ2-2, with D possibly being TRBD1 (6 bases). CDR1 is MNHEY, CDR2 SMNVEV, per germline (reference sequence). Trimming cost V 5 bases and J 4 bases, with 8 bases left between them. This CDR3 comprises 13 residues. The CDR3 is CASSLTGTGELFF. DNA of the CDR3: TGTGCCAGCAGTCTGACAGGCACCGGGGAGCTGTTTTTT.

This chain connects TRBV5-1 to TRBJ2-1; weak D call: TRBD2 (6 bases). Germline CDR1 SGHRS, CDR2 YFSETQ. The CDR3 is 13 residues long. V was clipped by 0 bases and J by 9 bases, with 10 bases between them. The CDR3 loop reads CASSLGGDAEQFF. In nucleotides, the CDR3 is TGCGCCAGCAGCTTGGGGGGGGACGCTGAGCAGTTCTTC.

The chain links TRBV29-1 to TRBJ2-5, with TRBD2 matching over 9 bases. This CDR3 comprises 17 residues. Germline assignment: CDR1 SQVTM and CDR2 ANQGSEA. V was clipped by 2 bases and J by 1 base; unmatched bases: 11. The CDR3, as DNA: TGCAGCGTTGAAAGATTAGGCGGGGGGGTTCCCCAAGAGACCCAGTACTTC. Its protein is CSVERLGGGVPQETQYF.

This chain links TRBV20-1 with TRBJ2-7; D gene unclear. CDR1 and CDR2 from the germline V gene are DFQATT and SNEGSKA (reference sequence). V shed 6 bases and J shed 4 bases, with 7 bases lying between them. This CDR3 has 10 amino acids. The DNA for the CDR3 is TGCAGTGCGCTAGAATACGAGCAGTACTTC. It encodes CSALEYEQYF.

This clone was seen once. One end of the junction varies from germline; a read error may be responsible. The chain recombines TRBV10-3 with TRBJ2-1; no firm D call. The CDR3 sequence is 15 residues long. Germline CDR1 ENHRY, CDR2 SYGVKD. The CDR3, as DNA: TGTGCCAGCAGTTACTCGAACGCACCTACCAATGAGCAGTTCTTC. It encodes CASSYSNAPTNEQFF.

Only a few counts were recorded for this clone. The rearrangement joins TRBV4-3 to TRBJ2-1; 9 nucleotides agree with TRBD2. The V gene end was trimmed by 0 bases and the J gene end by 5 bases; junction bases not matched to a gene: 8. The CDR3 consists of 17 residues. Looked up from germline, CDR1 is LGHNA and CDR2 is YSLEER. The CDR3 bases are TGCGCCAGCAGCCAAGATATAGCGGGGGCCCAAAACAATGAGCAGTTCTTC. Encoded protein: CASSQDIAGAQNNEQFF.

The chain joins TRBV9 to TRBJ1-2; 9 bases are a match to TRBD1. The length of the CDR3 is 15 residues. Germline V lookup: CDR1 SGDLS, CDR2 YYNGEE. V lost 4 bases and J lost 7; bases outside the gene matches: 11. The CDR3 here is CASSTAGTGISGYTF. In DNA form, the CDR3 reads TGTGCCAGCAGCACAGCCGGGACAGGGATAAGTGGCTACACCTTC.

The J gene is TRBJ1-1, the V gene TRBV6-6; 7 bases map to TRBD1. Germline CDR1 is MNHNY and CDR2 is SVGAGI (reference sequence). The CDR3 is 14 amino acids. V lost 4 bases to trimming and J lost 0 bases; unmatched junction nucleotides: 2. CDR3 region: CASSWDRMNTEAFF. The CDR3 nucleotides are TGTGCCAGCAGTTGGGACAGAATGAACACTGAAGCTTTCTTT.

The V call is TRBV30, the J call TRBJ1-4; the match to TRBD1 covers 9 bases. In germline, CDR1 is GTSNPN, CDR2 SVGIG (reference sequence). The CDR3 length is 14 residues. V shed 0 bases, J shed 7 bases, and the junction held 3 bases outside the gene matches. CDR3 residues: CAWSVHRGREKLFF. CDR3 nucleotides: TGTGCCTGGAGTGTACACAGGGGGCGTGAAAAACTGTTTTTT.

The genes are TRBV2 and TRBJ2-2, with TRBD1 matching over 7 bases. The CDR3 contains 16 residues. Per the germline V gene, CDR1 is SNHLY and CDR2 is FYNNEI. V dropped 4 bases and J dropped 6; count of bases not matched to a gene: 11. The CDR3, as DNA: TGTGCCAGCAGTGTCTTGCCAGGGGGTAAAGCCGGGGAGCTGTTTTTT. This encodes CASSVLPGGKAGELFF.

CDR3 DNA: TGCGCCAGCAGCCTAAACAGGGTGGAGAGTGAAAAACTGTTTTTT. Amino acid sequence: CASSLNRVESEKLFF. This chain links TRBV4-1 with TRBJ1-4, with D maybe TRBD1 (6 bases). This CDR3 region has 15 residues. Per the germline V gene, CDR1 is MGHRA and CDR2 is YSYEKL. The ends were cut back, 4 bases at V and 7 bases at J, with 16 bases in the middle.